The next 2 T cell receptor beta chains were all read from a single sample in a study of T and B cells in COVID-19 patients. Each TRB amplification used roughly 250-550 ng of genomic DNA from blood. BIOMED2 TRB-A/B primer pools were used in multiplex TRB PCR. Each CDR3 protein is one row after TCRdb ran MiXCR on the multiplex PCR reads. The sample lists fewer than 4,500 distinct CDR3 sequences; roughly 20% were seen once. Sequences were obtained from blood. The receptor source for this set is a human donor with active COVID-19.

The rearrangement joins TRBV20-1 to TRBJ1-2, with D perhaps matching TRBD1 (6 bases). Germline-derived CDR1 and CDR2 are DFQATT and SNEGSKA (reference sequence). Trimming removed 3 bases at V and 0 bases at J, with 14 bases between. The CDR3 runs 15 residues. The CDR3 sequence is CSARVPGQTNYGYTF. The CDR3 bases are TGCAGTGCTAGGGTTCCTGGACAGACTAACTATGGCTACACCTTC.

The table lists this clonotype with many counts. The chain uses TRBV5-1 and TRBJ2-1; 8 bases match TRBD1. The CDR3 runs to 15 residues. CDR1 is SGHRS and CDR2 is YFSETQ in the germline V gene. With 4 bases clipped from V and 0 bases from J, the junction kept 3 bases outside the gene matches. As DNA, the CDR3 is TGCGCCAGCAGCGAAGGACAGGGCTCCTACAATGAGCAGTTCTTC. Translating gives CASSEGQGSYNEQFF. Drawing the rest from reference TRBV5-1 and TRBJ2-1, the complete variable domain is KAGVTQTPRYLIKTRGQQVTLSCSPISGHRSVSWYQQTPGQGLQFLFEYFSETQRNKGNFPGRFSGRQFSNSRSEMNVSTLELGDSALYLCASSEGQGSYNEQFFGPGTRLTVL.